The TCR beta chain described here comes from a study of blood T cells in healthy people across ages. General study points: Strong correlation existed between TCR beta diversity and naive T cell percentage.

A second PCR, run for about 7 to 11 cycles, used a sample-barcoded 5' primer plus a J-beta primer mix. Unique molecular identifiers of 12 random nucleotides labeled each cDNA. MiXCR was run by TCRdb on the 5' RACE reads, yielding one entry per CDR3 protein. This table has about 1.1 million distinct CDR3 sequences, 35% to 40% appearing once. With respect to this clonotype: Its specificity is not known.

Germline-derived CDR1 and CDR2 are MNHEY and SMNVEV (reference sequence). This CDR3 contains 16 residues. The V segment lost 4 bases and the J segment 4 bases; nucleotides outside the gene matches: 10. This receptor was taken from a man younger than 35 in good health. Sequenced sample: blood. V usage is TRBV27 and J usage is TRBJ2-5; 9 bases align to TRBD2. The CDR3 sequence: CASSSPLRGGRETQYF. CDR3 DNA sequence: TGTGCCAGCAGTTCCCCTTTGCGGGGGGGACGAGAGACCCAGTACTTC.